Presented here are 4 T cell receptor beta chains from one specimen sequenced in a study of shared clonotypes between healthy human individuals. The method was immunoSEQ multiplex PCR; TCRdb's version includes in-frame clones alone and lacks a portion of them. The sample includes approximately 700,000 clones, 73% of them seen just once. What was sequenced was memory CD4+ T cells sorted from blood. Subset noted: CD45RA-negative fraction. The receptors here all came from a woman in her thirties in good health.

This clone was picked up one time. The chain links TRBV11-2 to TRBJ2-1, with D unresolved. V was shortened by 5 bases and J by 9 bases, with 11 bases between the two germline ends. The CDR3 extends over 12 amino acids. The germline V gene has CDR1 SGHAT and CDR2 FQNNGV. The CDR3 sequence is CASSPVVGEQFF. The CDR3 bases are TGTGCCAGCAGCCCAGTCGTAGGTGAGCAGTTCTTC.

The V and J genes are TRBV27 and TRBJ2-1; D is uncertain. This CDR3 comprises 15 residues. The germline V gene encodes CDR1 MNHEY and CDR2 SMNVEV (reference sequence). The V end was cut by 0 bases, the J end by 5 bases, with 11 bases between. The CDR3 reads CASSLSRTDHNEQFF. The CDR3 region has the DNA TGTGCCAGCAGTTTATCGAGAACAGATCACAATGAGCAGTTCTTC.

This sequence joins TRBV5-1 and TRBJ2-5; D unclear. The V end was cut by 0 bases, the J end by 2 bases, with 5 bases between. CDR1 and CDR2 (germline): SGHRS, YFSETQ. There are 13 residues in the CDR3. The CDR3 nucleotides read TGCGCCAGCAGCTTGGTGAGTCAAGAGACCCAGTACTTC. Its protein product is CASSLVSQETQYF.

The chain couples TRBV7-3 to TRBJ2-2, with 13 bases matching TRBD2. The CDR3 length is 16 residues. Germline loops: CDR1 SGHTA, CDR2 FQGTGA. The V gene end was trimmed by 5 bases and the J gene end by 4 bases; junction bases not matched to a gene: 4. The CDR3 is CASSPGLAGVTGELFF. In DNA form, the CDR3 reads TGTGCCAGCAGCCCCGGACTAGCGGGGGTCACCGGGGAGCTGTTTTTT.